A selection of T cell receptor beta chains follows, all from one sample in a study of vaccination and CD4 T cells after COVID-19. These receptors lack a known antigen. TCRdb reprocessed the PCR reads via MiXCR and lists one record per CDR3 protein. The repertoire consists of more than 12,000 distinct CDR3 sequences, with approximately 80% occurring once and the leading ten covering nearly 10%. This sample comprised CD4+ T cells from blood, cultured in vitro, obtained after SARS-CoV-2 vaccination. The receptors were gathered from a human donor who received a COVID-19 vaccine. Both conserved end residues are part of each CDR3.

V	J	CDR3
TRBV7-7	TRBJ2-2	CASSPRLRGAGGELFF
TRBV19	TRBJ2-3	CASSPRGGGPDTQYF
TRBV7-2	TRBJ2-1	CASSKERGGYNEQFF
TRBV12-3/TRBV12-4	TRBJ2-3	CASSPGTERTDTQYF
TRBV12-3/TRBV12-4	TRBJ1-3	CASTPGHPSGNTIYF
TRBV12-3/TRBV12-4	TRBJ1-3	CASRAQGAGGNTIYF
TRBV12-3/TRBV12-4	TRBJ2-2	CASRANWNTGELFF
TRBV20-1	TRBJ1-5	CSARGGALNQPQHF
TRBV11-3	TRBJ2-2	CASSLSIGLNTGELFF
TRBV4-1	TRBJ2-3	CASSQGETGDTQYF
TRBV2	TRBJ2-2	CASSEAALNTGELFF
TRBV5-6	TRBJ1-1	CASSWTGVDTEAFF
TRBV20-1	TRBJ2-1	CSARDPPRGGHEQFF
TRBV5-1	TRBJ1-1	CASSLDGGLYTEAFF
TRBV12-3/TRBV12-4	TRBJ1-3	CASSSADTIYF
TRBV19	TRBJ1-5	CASSIGLGGRNQPQHF
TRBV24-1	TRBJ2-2	CATSGTSNTGELFF
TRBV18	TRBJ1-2	CASSPNRDSYGYTF
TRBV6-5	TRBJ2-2	CASSSNWDRGLFF
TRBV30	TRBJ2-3	CAWSRAAGADTQYF
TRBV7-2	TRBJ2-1	CASSFTVGTYNEQFF
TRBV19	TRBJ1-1	CASIGREGNTEAFF
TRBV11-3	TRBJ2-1	CASSFTSGPYNEQFF
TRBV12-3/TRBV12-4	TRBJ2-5	CASSLLRGAGETQYF
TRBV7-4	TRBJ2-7	CASSGRTSGGYEQYF
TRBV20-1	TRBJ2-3	CSANPGLAGGAGTDTQYF
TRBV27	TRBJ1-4	CASSSDRGTEKLFF
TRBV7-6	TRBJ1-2	CASSSPGGGYTF
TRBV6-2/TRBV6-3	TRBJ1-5	CASSRTANSNQPQHF